This T cell receptor (beta chain) comes out of a study of shared clonotypes between healthy human individuals (dated by TCRdb to the early 2020s). Context from the whole study: A couple of women and three men aged 18 to 49 years were included in the cohort. For each donor, three plates each were used for CD4 naive and CD4 memory, two plates were used for CD8 naive, and one plate was used for CD8 memory. The study deeply sequenced blood TCR repertoires of five healthy adults to estimate repertoire size and the extent of clonotype sharing between individuals. Different laboratories and diverse techniques were used to prepare libraries and sequence TCR repertoires, to increase sequencing depth and limit assay-specific biases. Leukapheresis yielded between about 0.9 and 10 billion PBMCs per donor. What the research found in general, with its limitations: Compared with non-shared clonotypes, clonotypes shared by all four sorted-subset donors had higher generation probabilities. Sampling was restricted to blood, and TCR repertoires in tissues likely differ from the TCR repertoires found in blood. Larger estimated clonotype richness was generally found for naive subsets than for memory subsets. Pairwise subsampling indicated that sequencing depth was expected to affect the degree of clonotype sharing among donors. Rarefaction of sorted-subset datasets indicated incomplete sequencing despite the large sequencing depth. Across four donors, about 4.5% of naive CD4, roughly 3.4% of naive CD8, under 2.5% of memory CD4, and 0.3% to 0.45% of memory CD8 clonotypes were shared. Because the study included only a small number of donors, the genetic and exposure-history diversity represented was limited.

Using the deep immunoSEQ assay, multiplex PCR amplified TCR CDR3 regions from genomic DNA. Extracted genomic DNA from each cell subset was distributed evenly across all wells of several immunoSEQ 96-well plates, and each plate was treated as a replicate. For sorted subsets, 200 to 250 ng of genomic DNA, equivalent to 30,000 or so T cell genomes, went into each replicate PCR. Purified libraries were quantified with a Qubit 3.0 fluorometer, sized on a Bioanalyzer 2100, and re-quantified with the KAPA Library Quantification kit. Every immunoSEQ 96-well plate was sequenced on a dedicated single-read 150-cycle Illumina NextSeq 550 flow cell. In the original analysis: The immunoSEQ output contained only junctional sequences without quality scores, so filtering could not match that applied to full-length reads. Sequences were annotated with PyIR, a Python wrapper for IgBLAST v1.9, and V/J genes and CDR3 were assigned using IMGT germline references. Reads with weak V/J assignments (E-value above 1e-6), missing CDR3, stop codons, out-of-frame junctions, or ambiguous translated residues were removed. V3J clonotypes were defined as sequences sharing an identical inferred V gene, J gene, and CDR3 amino acid sequence. The percentage overlap between two repertoires was calculated by dividing the number of shared unique clonotypes by the size of the smaller repertoire. RTK rarefaction, the Chao1 estimator, and Recon v2.1 estimates of unobserved clonotypes were used to assess repertoire richness. For all TCRbeta clonotypes obtained by the gDNA method from several donors, generation probabilities were computed with OLGA. In its TCRdb copy, this immuneACCESS table keeps in-frame sequences only and misses some clones. Where compared with another copy, unresolved V genes explain less than half of these, and the others have no known cause. V, J and clone size reflect that table, while D and trimming were determined from the DNA. The sample table holds 650,000 to 800,000 clones, of which over 60% were seen once. Of the sample, less than 2% falls within the top ten clones.

Donors were healthy HIV-negative adults with no recently reported acute infections or vaccinations. Every donor was a Caucasian adult living in Nashville, Tennessee, USA. CD4+ T cells were enriched through magnetic negative selection, after which naive cells were positively selected on CD45RA and the remaining negative fraction served as the memory subset. After blood collection by leukapheresis, PBMCs were isolated using Ficoll-Histopaque density gradient centrifugation and then cryopreserved in the vapor phase of liquid nitrogen. Analytical flow cytometry was used to check the purity and quantity of every magnetically sorted T cell population. From each sorted fraction, genomic DNA was isolated and quantified by UV absorbance on a Nanodrop 2000c. In the germline V gene, CDR1 corresponds to MDHEN and CDR2 to SYDVKM. The CDR3 holds 13 amino acids from the cysteine to the phenylalanine. The kept DNA is CDR3 alone, 39 bases in frame from the first base. The germline ends are 11 bases apart after V is trimmed by 2 bases and J by 7 bases.

Comments on this clone: It has no known antigen specificity. No base-level quality is on record; no much larger clone is a single base apart.

Sequencing was performed on memory CD4+ T cells sorted from blood. In the paper's terms, the cell subset or site label means: CD45RA-negative fraction. The sequence is built from TRBV28 and TRBJ2-5; the D gene remains uncertain. The sequence derives from a woman aged 25 to 39 in good health. For the CDR3, the sequence is CASSLSTLGTQYF. Read as DNA, the sequence is TGTGCCAGCAGTTTAAGCACGCTTGGGACCCAGTACTTC.